The 10 T cell receptor beta chains below all came from one sample that was sequenced in a study of CXCR3-negative and CXCR3-positive naive CD8 T cells. Preparation of TRB cDNA libraries relied on 5' RACE carrying UMI labels. No DNA is given; TCRdb re-called the 5' RACE reads and lists each CDR3 protein once. The sample features 65,000 to 75,000 distinct CDR3 sequences, with approximately 1.5% in its top ten. Sequencing input: naive CXCR3- CD8+ T cells from blood. The subset was: CD45RO-CCR7+CD27+CD95- naive CD8+ T cells lacking CXCR3 (TNR3-). Every receptor here comes from a human donor in good health. Some clones in this sample may be carry-over from other donors' samples.

This chain links TRBV7-9 with TRBJ2-7. The CDR3 spans 13 residues. Per germline, CDR1 SEHNR and CDR2 FQNEAQ (reference sequence). CDR3 region: CASSLERSYEQYF.

The chain employs TRBV4-1 and TRBJ1-5; the D call from TCRdb, TRBD1, cannot be confirmed without DNA. Germline CDR1 reads MGHRA; CDR2 reads YSYEKL. This CDR3 spans 15 amino acids. Here the CDR3 reads CASSQAPGDNQPQHF.

The J gene is TRBJ2-7, the V gene TRBV7-2. CDR1 and CDR2 from the germline V gene are SGHTA and FQGNSA. This CDR3 has 11 residues. The CDR3 loop is CASSWEVEQYF.

V gene TRBV11-2 combines with J gene TRBJ2-7. Germline V gives CDR1 SGHAT, CDR2 FQNNGV. The CDR3 sequence is 14 residues long. The CDR3 loop reads CASSSSGGSYEQYF. The complete variable domain, with remaining parts taken from reference TRBV11-2 and TRBJ2-7, reads EAGVAQSPRYKIIEKRQSVAFWCNPISGHATLYWYQQILGQGPKLLIQFQNNGVVDDSQLPKDRFSAERLKGVDSTLKIQPAKLEDSAVYLCASSSSGGSYEQYFGPGTRLTVT.

This chain links TRBV7-3 with TRBJ1-1; TCRdb indicates TRBD1, and absent DNA this call remains unverified. Germline lookup yields CDR1 SGHTA and CDR2 FQGTGA. The length of the CDR3 is 13 residues. The CDR3 sequence: CASSTPERAEAFF.

The chain is built from TRBV7-9 and TRBJ1-1; the D gene TCRdb calls, TRBD1, cannot be checked with no DNA. The CDR3 is 13 amino acids. Germline V lookup: CDR1 SEHNR, CDR2 FQNEAQ (reference sequence). The CDR3 here is CASSAPGGTEAFF.

The gene calls are TRBV7-9 and TRBJ2-1; with no DNA, the TCRdb D assignment of TRBD1 cannot be verified. CDR1 and CDR2 from the germline V gene are SEHNR and FQNEAQ (reference sequence). The CDR3 consists of 15 residues. CDR3 amino acids: CASSTTGPLENEQFF.

The J gene is TRBJ1-6, the V gene TRBV20-1; the D call from TCRdb, TRBD1, cannot be confirmed without DNA. CDR3 length equals 13 residues. Per the germline V gene, CDR1 is DFQATT and CDR2 is SNEGSKA (reference sequence). CDR3 protein: CSARDRESSPLHF.

This CDR3 is CASSLNPWNLAGDRLGTDTQYF. J is TRBJ2-3 and V is TRBV28; TCRdb returns TRBD2, unconfirmable since there is no DNA. CDR1 is MDHEN and CDR2 is SYDVKM in the germline V gene. This CDR3 comprises 22 residues.

The rearrangement links TRBV29-1 to TRBJ2-3. The CDR3 covers 12 residues. Germline V gene sequence: CDR1 SQVTM, CDR2 ANQGSEA. This CDR3 is CSVDQSTDTQYF.